These 23 T cell receptor beta chains were all obtained from the same sample, sequenced in a study of blood T cell repertoires in COVID-19. Repertoires were generated with immunoSEQ multiplex PCR, while TCRdb's copy carries only in-frame clones and drops some. Here the sample spans tens of thousands of clones, approximately 86% being singletons. Material: peripheral blood. These receptors were collected from a woman in her sixties or seventies with acute or convalescent COVID-19.

The CDR3 loop reads CSVEVSGGGNTIYF. DNA of the CDR3: TGCAGCGTTGAGGTCTCCGGGGGAGGAAACACCATATATTTT. The chain uses TRBV29-1 and TRBJ1-3; a weak D match, TRBD1 (5 bases). Deletions cut 3 bases from V and 4 bases from J, with 13 bases between. The CDR3 has 14 residues. Looked up from germline, CDR1 is SQVTM and CDR2 is ANQGSEA.

This chain uses TRBV2 with TRBJ1-1; 8 bases are shared with TRBD1. Trimming at V came to 8 bases and at J to 1 base, leaving 18 bases not matched to a gene. Germline V gene lookup returns CDR1 SNHLY and CDR2 FYNNEI. CDR3 length: 18 residues. The CDR3 region has the DNA TGTGCCAGCTCGACACCCAGGGGGCTTTTTTGGGAGAACACTGAAGCTTTCTTT. Translation gives CASSTPRGLFWENTEAFF.

This rearrangement joins TRBV18 to TRBJ2-3; 8 bases line up with TRBD1. CDR3 length: 15 residues. V dropped 3 bases and J dropped 5; count of bases not matched to a gene: 7. In germline, CDR1 is KGHSH, CDR2 LQKENI. The CDR3 DNA reads TGTGCCAGCTCACCCCAGACAGGGGTAAGAGATACGCAGTATTTT. This translates into CASSPQTGVRDTQYF.

The sample holds a few counts of this clone. The chain is built from TRBV21-1 and TRBJ2-7; the table's TRBD1 call for D was not verified on the DNA. TRBV21-1 counts as a pseudogene. The CDR3 runs to 17 residues. The CDR3 protein is CASSIGGRTGVIYEQYF. For the CDR3, the DNA is TGTGCCAGCAGCATCGGGGGGCGGACAGGGGTTATCTACGAGCAGTACTTC.

V usage is TRBV11-2 and J usage is TRBJ1-1, with 7 bases identical to TRBD1. Looked up from germline, CDR1 is SGHAT and CDR2 is FQNNGV. The CDR3 sequence is 14 residues long. With V trimmed by 5 bases and J by 0 bases, 3 bases remained unmatched. CDR3 coding DNA: TGTGCCAGCAGCCCAACAGGGGTGAACACTGAAGCTTTCTTT. The encoded protein is CASSPTGVNTEAFF.

V is TRBV7-9 and J is TRBJ1-1; D unresolved. This CDR3 has 14 amino acids. In germline, CDR1 is SEHNR, CDR2 FQNEAQ (reference sequence). Trimming took off 5 bases at V and 1 base at J, with 11 bases between the two ends. The CDR3 DNA sequence: TGTGCCAGCAGCCCCATATCGGGGAACACTGAAGCTTTCTTT. This sequence encodes CASSPISGNTEAFF.

In DNA form, the CDR3 reads TGTGCCAGCAGTGCTTCCTCCTCTGGGGCCAACGTCCTGACTTTC. This translates into CASSASSSGANVLTF. This sequence joins TRBV6-4 and TRBJ2-6; D is uncertain. This CDR3 comprises 15 residues. V was trimmed by 4 bases and J by 0 bases, leaving 7 bases between them. Germline V gives CDR1 MRHNA, CDR2 SNTAGT.

The V gene is TRBV12-3 or TRBV12-4, the J gene TRBJ1-1; D ambiguous. V lost 3 bases to trimming and J lost 1 base, with 6 bases between them. CDR3 length: 13 amino acids. CDR3 bases: TGTGCCAGCAGTTTGCACTCGAACACTGAAGCTTTCTTT. Its translation is CASSLHSNTEAFF.

The V call is TRBV14, the J call TRBJ1-1; D perhaps matches TRBD1 (6 bases). The CDR3 spans 13 residues. Germline CDR1 and CDR2: SGHDN and FVKESK. Trimming left V 1 base short and J 4 bases short, with 7 bases between. The DNA for the CDR3 is TGTGCCAGCAGCCAAGCGGACAGCACTGAAGCTTTCTTT. This translates into CASSQADSTEAFF.

The chain links TRBV12-3 or TRBV12-4 to TRBJ2-5; D is unclear. The length of the CDR3 is 13 residues. V was clipped by 3 bases and J by 4 bases, with 9 bases between them. CDR3 nucleotide sequence: TGTGCCAGCAGTTTCCCAGGCCTAGAGACCCAGTACTTC. It is translated as CASSFPGLETQYF.

The rearrangement uses TRBV28 and TRBJ1-2; 7 bases match TRBD1. Germline V gene sequence: CDR1 MDHEN, CDR2 SYDVKM. This CDR3 has 12 residues. V was clipped by 5 bases and J by 5 bases; unmatched bases: 2. CDR3 region: CASSAGGYGYTF. CDR3 nucleotides: TGTGCCAGCAGTGCAGGGGGATATGGCTACACCTTC.

The genes are TRBV10-1 and TRBJ2-4; D perhaps matches TRBD1 (5 bases). CDR3 size: 16 residues. V shed 2 bases and J shed 1 base, with 12 bases lying between them. Germline V gives CDR1 WNHNN, CDR2 SYGVQD (reference sequence). CDR3 sequence reads: CASSEGANMAKNIQYF. The CDR3 DNA is TGCGCCAGCAGTGAGGGGGCCAACATGGCCAAAAACATTCAGTACTTC.

CDR3 in DNA: TGTGCCAGCAGCTCCACGGCCAGGGGGCCTCGAAATTCACCCCTCCACTTT. This gives the protein CASSSTARGPRNSPLHF. The chain is built from TRBV7-8 and TRBJ1-6; TRBD1 matches at 8 bases. Germline values: CDR1 SGHVS, CDR2 FQNEAQ. The CDR3 covers 17 residues. The V gene end was trimmed by 4 bases and the J gene end by 7 bases; junction bases not matched to a gene: 12.

CDR3 in DNA: TGTGCCAGCAGTTTCCAGGACAGACTGCGCACTGAAGCTTTCTTT. It translates to CASSFQDRLRTEAFF. The rearrangement joins TRBV28 to TRBJ1-1; TRBD1 is a possible D gene (6 bases). Between the trimmed V and J ends, which lost 3 bases and 4 bases, there was a span of 15 bases. This CDR3 has 15 amino acids. CDR1 and CDR2 (germline): MDHEN, SYDVKM.

This clone was seen just once. In DNA, the CDR3 is TGTGCCAGCAGCAACCCCCCCCCGGGACTAGCGGGGGGGACGAACACCGGGGAGCTGTTTTTT. This gives the protein CASSNPPPGLAGGTNTGELFF. J is TRBJ2-2 and V is TRBV7-6; 16 bases align to TRBD2. The CDR3 is 21 residues long. J lost 0 bases, V lost 5 bases, and 12 bases had no gene match. Germline V gives CDR1 SGHVS, CDR2 FNYEAQ.

The chain uses TRBV13 and TRBJ2-6; TRBD1 matches at 10 bases. J gave up 0 bases and V 3 bases, and 11 bases lay outside the gene matches. The CDR3 totals 20 residues. CDR1 is PRHDT and CDR2 is FYEKMQ in the germline V gene (reference sequence). The CDR3 region is CASSFPQGQGEPSGANVLTF. The DNA for the CDR3 is TGTGCCAGCAGCTTTCCTCAAGGACAGGGGGAACCCTCTGGGGCCAACGTCCTGACTTTC. The variable domain in full, with the rest retrieved from reference TRBV13 and TRBJ2-6, is AAGVIQSPRHLIKEKRETATLKCYPIPRHDTVYWYQQGPGQDPQFLISFYEKMQSDKGSIPDRFSAQQFSDYHSELNMSSLELGDSALYFCASSFPQGQGEPSGANVLTFGAGSRLTVL.

The V call is TRBV3-1 (or the pseudogene TRBV3-2), the J call TRBJ2-1, with TRBD2 as a possible D gene (6 bases). Per the germline V gene, CDR1 is LGHDT and CDR2 is YNNKEL (reference sequence). The CDR3 contains 15 residues. V shed 4 bases and J shed 6 bases, with 16 bases lying between them. CDR3 nucleotides: TGTGCCAGCAGCCTAGGGACTCACGGGGTCAATGAGCAGTTCTTC. Translated: CASSLGTHGVNEQFF.

Points on this clone: At one of its ends the junction is not consistent with the germline gene, which may arise from a read error. The CDR3 region has the DNA TGTGCCAGCAGTGAACAAGTCGGGGAATACTACGCGCAGTACTTC. This encodes CASSEQVGEYYAQYF. This sequence joins TRBV6-1 and TRBJ2-7, with D possibly matching TRBD2 (5 bases). The CDR3 is made up of 15 amino acids. CDR1 MNHNS and CDR2 SASEGT come from the germline V gene.

This clone was seen a single time. Here the CDR3 reads CASSYDRGRGEGYGYTF. CDR3 DNA sequence: TGTGCCAGCAGTTACGACAGGGGGCGAGGTGAGGGCTATGGCTACACCTTC. This chain uses TRBV6-2 or TRBV6-3 with TRBJ1-2, with 10 bases that match TRBD1. The germline CDR1 and CDR2 sequences are MNHEY and SVGEGT. The CDR3 is 17 residues long. The V gene end was trimmed by 2 bases and the J gene end by 4 bases; junction bases not matched to a gene: 10.

The V and J genes are TRBV28 and TRBJ1-1; no clear D. The germline V and J ends were trimmed by 5 bases and 1 base, with 17 bases remaining between them. Germline loops: CDR1 MDHEN, CDR2 SYDVKM. The CDR3 runs to 16 residues. The CDR3 coding sequence is TGTGCCAGCAGTCCACCCCGGGGTGATCCGAACACTGAAGCTTTCTTT. Translating gives CASSPPRGDPNTEAFF.

Regarding this clone: No conserved phenylalanine or tryptophan ends this CDR3, so it is likely a read error. The limits of the CDR3 on the DNA are not certain, so only TCRdb's listed CDR3 is given. The chain carries TRBV6-1 and TRBJ2-3; the table gives TRBD1 as D, unverified against the DNA. In germline, CDR1 is MNHNS, CDR2 SASEGT. The CDR3 numbers 13 amino acids, ends counted. CDR3 region: CASSESRAIPIWV.

This clone was counted once. This CDR3 reads CASSLEGVRVGTNGYTF. CDR3 nucleotide sequence: TGTGCCAGCAGCTTAGAGGGAGTGCGGGTGGGAACTAATGGCTACACCTTC. This chain connects TRBV11-2 to TRBJ1-2; no reliable D call. This CDR3 comprises 17 residues. Germline-derived CDR1 and CDR2 are SGHAT and FQNNGV. The germline V and J ends were trimmed by 0 bases and 6 bases, with 20 bases remaining between them.

This CDR3 reads CASSRTSSYEQYF. The CDR3 DNA follows: TGTGCCAGCAGTCGGACAAGCTCCTACGAGCAGTACTTC. This chain uses TRBV6-5 with TRBJ2-7, with D possibly TRBD1 on 5 matching bases. The CDR3 consists of 13 residues. The germline V gene encodes CDR1 MNHEY and CDR2 SVGAGI. Between the trimmed V and J ends, which lost 5 bases and 0 bases, there was a span of 8 bases.